This T cell receptor beta chain is from a study of T cell responses to AZD1222 COVID-19 vaccine. Some clones are missing from TCRdb's copy, which holds only in-frame ones; the method was immunoSEQ multiplex PCR. The table shows some 64,000 clones, with around 90% occurring only once. CDR1 is SNHLY, CDR2 FYNNEI, per germline. With 7 bases removed from V and 4 bases from J, the gap between germline ends came to 14 bases. CDR3 length equals 13 residues. Source: peripheral blood, taken 28 days after the second dose of the MenACWY control vaccine. This receptor was obtained from an adult who received the MenACWY meningococcal vaccine as a control. The rearrangement uses TRBV2 and TRBJ2-7, with D unresolved. CDR3 coding DNA: TGTGCCAGCAAGCTCGCAGAGATATACGAGCAGTACTTC. Its protein is CASKLAEIYEQYF.